Sequencing of this T cell receptor (beta chain) was carried out in a study of cytomegalovirus exposure and HLA in healthy donors. Study-wide results and limits: A missense DCLRE1C variant was associated with V- and J-gene trimming of TCR beta chains in a later analysis, and an independent cohort replicated the association. It was 160 or so TCR beta chains that were listed as cytomegalovirus-associated.

On this clone: The antigen remains unidentified.

60 Vbeta and 13 Jbeta primers were used in PCR. Sequenced by immunoSEQ multiplex PCR; TCRdb stores in-frame clones only, minus some. The sample holds some 150,000 clones, around 76% seen once. The receptor's source is a man in his sixties in good health and CMV-seronegative. Specimen: PBMCs.

The CDR3 is CASSHGTSFNEQFF. The CDR3 nucleotides read TGTGCCAGCAGCCACGGGACTAGCTTCAATGAGCAGTTCTTC. The chain couples TRBV11-3 to TRBJ2-1, with TRBD2 identical over 9 bases. The ends lost 5 bases at V and 6 bases at J; junction bases unmatched: 5. Looked up from germline, CDR1 is SGHNT and CDR2 is YENEEA. This CDR3 is 14 amino acids long.